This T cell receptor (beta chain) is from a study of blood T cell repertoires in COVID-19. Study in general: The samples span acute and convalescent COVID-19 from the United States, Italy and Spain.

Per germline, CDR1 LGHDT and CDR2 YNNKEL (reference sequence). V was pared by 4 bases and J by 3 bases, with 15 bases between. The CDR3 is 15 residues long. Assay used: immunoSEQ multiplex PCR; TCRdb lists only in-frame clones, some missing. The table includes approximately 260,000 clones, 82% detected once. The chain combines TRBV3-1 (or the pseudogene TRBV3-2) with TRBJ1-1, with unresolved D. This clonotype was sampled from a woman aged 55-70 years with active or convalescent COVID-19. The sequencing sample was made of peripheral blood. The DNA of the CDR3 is TGTGCCAGCAGCCCCACCGGCAGGTTTCACACTGAAGCTTTCTTT. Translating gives CASSPTGRFHTEAFF.